These 21 T cell receptor beta chains share one sample of origin, sequenced in a study of OX40 agonist ivuxolimab in advanced cancers. Produced via immunoSEQ multiplex PCR; TCRdb's table is partial and in-frame only. This table holds over 55,000 clones, approximately 80% found once. Sequences were derived from CD4+ or CD8+ T cells sorted from blood, sampled in a trial of the OX40 agonist ivuxolimab. The receptor set was obtained from an adult with an advanced solid tumor such as melanoma, head and neck, liver or kidney cancer.

The CDR3 nucleotides read TGTGCCAGCAGTTACTCGAATAATCAGCCCCAGCATTTT. It is translated as CASSYSNNQPQHF. The chain combines TRBV6-6 with TRBJ1-5; D is ambiguous. The CDR3 sequence is 13 residues long. Germline-derived CDR1 and CDR2 are MNHNY and SVGAGI (reference sequence). The V end was cut by 0 bases, the J end by 4 bases, with 4 bases between.

The gene calls are TRBV7-9 and TRBJ1-3; no reliable D call. The germline V gene has CDR1 SEHNR and CDR2 FQNEAQ (reference sequence). V lost 7 bases and J lost 0, with 10 bases in between. The CDR3 contains 14 residues. The CDR3 reads CASTQFRSGNTIYF. In DNA form, the CDR3 reads TGTGCCAGCACGCAGTTCCGCTCTGGAAACACCATATATTTT. Together with reference TRBV7-9 and TRBJ1-3, the CDR3 gives the full variable domain: DTGVSQNPRHKITKRGQNVTFRCDPISEHNRLYWYRQTLGQGPEFLTYFQNEAQLEKSRLLSDRFSAERPKGSFSTLEIQRTEQGDSAMYLCASTQFRSGNTIYFGEGSWLTVV.

This chain uses TRBV5-1 with TRBJ2-5, with D unresolved. V was trimmed by 1 base and J by 3 bases, leaving 13 bases between them. Germline V gives CDR1 SGHRS, CDR2 YFSETQ. CDR3 length: 15 amino acids. CDR3 loop: CASSLFGYKEETQYF. The CDR3 coding sequence is TGCGCCAGCAGCTTGTTCGGCTACAAGGAAGAGACCCAGTACTTC.

This clone was observed once. The V gene is TRBV4-1, the J gene TRBJ2-5, with D possibly matching TRBD1 (7 bases). Germline CDR1 MGHRA, CDR2 YSYEKL. V gave up 0 bases and J gave up 5 bases, with 16 bases separating them. The CDR3 has 16 amino acids. The CDR3 sequence: CASSQEWRGQRETQYF. The CDR3 DNA reads TGCGCCAGCAGCCAAGAGTGGAGGGGGCAGAGGGAGACCCAGTACTTC.

The CDR3 spells CASSPGTSGNNEQFF. CDR3 DNA: TGTGCCAGCAGCCCTGGGACTAGCGGGAACAATGAGCAGTTCTTC. The V and J genes are TRBV6-5 and TRBJ2-1; TRBD2 matches at 13 bases. Germline V gives CDR1 MNHEY, CDR2 SVGAGI. The CDR3 totals 15 residues. J was trimmed by 5 bases and V by 6 bases; bases with no gene match: 4.

This clone was counted between two and nine times. The rearrangement joins TRBV7-9 to TRBJ1-1; TRBD1 might be the D (5 bases). The CDR3 is 14 amino acids. The germline V gene has CDR1 SEHNR and CDR2 FQNEAQ (reference sequence). Trimming removed 2 bases from V and 6 bases from J, with 13 bases in between. CDR3 in amino acids: CASSLTDRGAEAFF. The CDR3 nucleotides are TGTGCCAGCAGCTTAACAGACCGGGGGGCTGAAGCTTTCTTT.

The V gene is TRBV10-3, the J gene TRBJ2-4, with D unresolved. The CDR3 contains 13 residues. CDR1 is ENHRY, CDR2 SYGVKD, per germline. V lost 9 bases, J lost 1 base, and 10 bases lay in between. The CDR3 DNA reads as TGTGCCATTGGAGAGTCGGCCAAAAACATTCAGTACTTC. Translation: CAIGESAKNIQYF.

The chain is built from TRBV28 and TRBJ1-2, with D perhaps matching TRBD1 (5 bases). The CDR3 loop spans 13 amino acids. V lost 2 bases and J lost 8, with 12 bases in between. Germline CDR1 is MDHEN and CDR2 is SYDVKM. The CDR3 is CASSLQGPGGYTF. The CDR3 DNA is TGTGCCAGCAGTTTACAGGGCCCCGGCGGCTACACCTTC.

This clone was counted only a few times. The J gene is TRBJ1-6, the V gene TRBV7-2; D is possibly TRBD1 (6 bases). Trimming took off 3 bases at V and 7 bases at J, with 13 bases between the two ends. Germline V gene lookup returns CDR1 SGHTA and CDR2 FQGNSA. This CDR3 spans 15 amino acids. The CDR3 reads CASSFTGNPNSPLHF. As DNA, the CDR3 is TGTGCCAGCAGCTTTACAGGGAACCCGAATTCACCCCTCCACTTT.

V gene TRBV7-2 combines with J gene TRBJ1-3, with D possibly TRBD1 on 5 matching bases. V lost 1 base, J lost 1 base, and 14 bases lay in between. The CDR3 has 17 residues. In germline, CDR1 is SGHTA, CDR2 FQGNSA. CDR3 sequence: CASSLGRGLTSGNTIYF. The CDR3 nucleotides are TGTGCCAGCAGCTTAGGTCGGGGACTTACTTCTGGAAACACCATATATTTT.

The chain uses TRBV7-2 and TRBJ2-5; 13 nucleotides match TRBD2. V lost 6 bases to trimming and J lost 4 bases; unmatched junction nucleotides: 8. From germline, CDR1 is SGHTA and CDR2 FQGNSA. The CDR3 contains 16 residues. This chain's CDR3 is CASRSRTSGSPETQYF. The CDR3 DNA sequence: TGTGCCAGCAGATCCCGGACTAGCGGGAGTCCAGAGACCCAGTACTTC.

The chain combines TRBV18 with TRBJ2-6, with D possibly being TRBD1 (5 bases). V was pared by 0 bases and J by 2 bases, with 8 bases between. The germline gives CDR1 KGHSH, CDR2 LQKENI. This CDR3 has 16 residues. The CDR3, as DNA: TGTGCCAGCTCACCACCGGCCAGGGCTGGGGCCAACGTCCTGACTTTC. Residues: CASSPPARAGANVLTF.

This sequence joins TRBV11-3 and TRBJ1-5, with 10 positions matching TRBD1. The CDR3 is 14 residues long. J gave up 2 bases and V 9 bases, and 4 bases lay outside the gene matches. Germline CDR1 reads SGHNT; CDR2 reads YENEEA. This chain's CDR3 is CARVGTGGNQPQHF. In DNA form, the CDR3 reads TGTGCCAGGGTTGGGACAGGGGGCAATCAGCCCCAGCATTTT.

This clone has a single count. The chain links TRBV6-5 to TRBJ1-1; maybe TRBD1 (5 bases). V lost 7 bases, J lost 6 bases, and 15 bases lay in between. The CDR3 runs 13 residues. The germline V gene encodes CDR1 MNHEY and CDR2 SVGAGI. The CDR3 DNA reads as TGTGCCAGCATCAACCAGGGATCCGCTGAAGCTTTCTTT. The encoded protein is CASINQGSAEAFF.

The V gene is TRBV28, the J gene TRBJ1-5; maybe TRBD1 (5 bases). This CDR3 has 14 residues. CDR1 and CDR2 from the germline V gene are MDHEN and SYDVKM. The V end was cut by 4 bases, the J end by 6 bases, with 13 bases between. The CDR3 DNA sequence: TGTGCCAGCAGTTCGGGGGACCTTTCTCAGCCCCAGCATTTT. Protein sequence: CASSSGDLSQPQHF.

This rearrangement joins TRBV15 to TRBJ1-5, with D possibly matching TRBD1 (5 bases). This CDR3 is built from 12 residues. CDR1 and CDR2 (germline): LNHNV, YYDKDF (reference sequence). The CDR3: CGAGPSNQPQHF. For the CDR3, the DNA is TGTGGGGCGGGACCTAGCAATCAGCCCCAGCATTTT.

This chain connects TRBV6-1 to TRBJ2-3; D perhaps matches TRBD2 (5 bases). Trimming shortened V by 11 bases and J by 0 bases, and 9 bases separated the two germline ends. The CDR3 is 12 residues long. In germline, CDR1 is MNHNS, CDR2 SASEGT. CDR3 in DNA: TGTGCCGCAAGGGAGAGCACAGATACGCAGTATTTT. It codes for CAARESTDTQYF.

This clone was recorded once. The chain employs TRBV5-6 and TRBJ2-1; 9 nucleotides align to TRBD1. Trimming at V came to 4 bases and at J to 4 bases, leaving 15 bases not matched to a gene. The CDR3 is 18 amino acids. Germline V gives CDR1 SGHDT, CDR2 YYEEEE. The CDR3 region has the DNA TGTGCCAGCAGCCCGACAGGGGGGGGTTATCGGGTGTACAATGAGCAGTTCTTC. As protein: CASSPTGGGYRVYNEQFF.

Of note for this clone: Different DNA sequences within this sample yield the same CDR3. The V gene is TRBV5-1, the J gene TRBJ1-2, with TRBD1 matching over 10 bases. Per germline, CDR1 SGHRS and CDR2 YFSETQ. V lost 4 bases and J lost 2; bases outside the gene matches: 11. The length of the CDR3 is 17 residues. The CDR3 region has the DNA TGCGCCAGCAGCCTCGGGACAGGGGTGTCTGCGAACTATGGCTACACCTTC. Its translation is CASSLGTGVSANYGYTF.

This clone was seen once. This chain joins TRBV27 and TRBJ2-7, with D possibly matching TRBD2 (5 bases). Trimming cost V 3 bases and J 2 bases, with 14 bases left between them. The CDR3 contains 15 residues. CDR1 is MNHEY and CDR2 is SMNVEV in the germline V gene (reference sequence). The CDR3 region is CASSFLAGQTYEQYF. The CDR3 region has the DNA TGTGCCAGCAGTTTTCTTGCGGGCCAGACCTACGAGCAGTACTTC.

The chain carries TRBV10-1 and TRBJ1-1, with 7 nucleotides matching TRBD1. Germline values: CDR1 WNHNN, CDR2 SYGVQD (reference sequence). Trimming cost V 3 bases and J 1 base; bases outside gene matches: 11. CDR3 length: 17 residues. This CDR3 reads CASSDSGQVVGNTEAFF. The CDR3 coding sequence is TGCGCCAGCAGTGATTCTGGACAGGTTGTCGGGAACACTGAAGCTTTCTTT.